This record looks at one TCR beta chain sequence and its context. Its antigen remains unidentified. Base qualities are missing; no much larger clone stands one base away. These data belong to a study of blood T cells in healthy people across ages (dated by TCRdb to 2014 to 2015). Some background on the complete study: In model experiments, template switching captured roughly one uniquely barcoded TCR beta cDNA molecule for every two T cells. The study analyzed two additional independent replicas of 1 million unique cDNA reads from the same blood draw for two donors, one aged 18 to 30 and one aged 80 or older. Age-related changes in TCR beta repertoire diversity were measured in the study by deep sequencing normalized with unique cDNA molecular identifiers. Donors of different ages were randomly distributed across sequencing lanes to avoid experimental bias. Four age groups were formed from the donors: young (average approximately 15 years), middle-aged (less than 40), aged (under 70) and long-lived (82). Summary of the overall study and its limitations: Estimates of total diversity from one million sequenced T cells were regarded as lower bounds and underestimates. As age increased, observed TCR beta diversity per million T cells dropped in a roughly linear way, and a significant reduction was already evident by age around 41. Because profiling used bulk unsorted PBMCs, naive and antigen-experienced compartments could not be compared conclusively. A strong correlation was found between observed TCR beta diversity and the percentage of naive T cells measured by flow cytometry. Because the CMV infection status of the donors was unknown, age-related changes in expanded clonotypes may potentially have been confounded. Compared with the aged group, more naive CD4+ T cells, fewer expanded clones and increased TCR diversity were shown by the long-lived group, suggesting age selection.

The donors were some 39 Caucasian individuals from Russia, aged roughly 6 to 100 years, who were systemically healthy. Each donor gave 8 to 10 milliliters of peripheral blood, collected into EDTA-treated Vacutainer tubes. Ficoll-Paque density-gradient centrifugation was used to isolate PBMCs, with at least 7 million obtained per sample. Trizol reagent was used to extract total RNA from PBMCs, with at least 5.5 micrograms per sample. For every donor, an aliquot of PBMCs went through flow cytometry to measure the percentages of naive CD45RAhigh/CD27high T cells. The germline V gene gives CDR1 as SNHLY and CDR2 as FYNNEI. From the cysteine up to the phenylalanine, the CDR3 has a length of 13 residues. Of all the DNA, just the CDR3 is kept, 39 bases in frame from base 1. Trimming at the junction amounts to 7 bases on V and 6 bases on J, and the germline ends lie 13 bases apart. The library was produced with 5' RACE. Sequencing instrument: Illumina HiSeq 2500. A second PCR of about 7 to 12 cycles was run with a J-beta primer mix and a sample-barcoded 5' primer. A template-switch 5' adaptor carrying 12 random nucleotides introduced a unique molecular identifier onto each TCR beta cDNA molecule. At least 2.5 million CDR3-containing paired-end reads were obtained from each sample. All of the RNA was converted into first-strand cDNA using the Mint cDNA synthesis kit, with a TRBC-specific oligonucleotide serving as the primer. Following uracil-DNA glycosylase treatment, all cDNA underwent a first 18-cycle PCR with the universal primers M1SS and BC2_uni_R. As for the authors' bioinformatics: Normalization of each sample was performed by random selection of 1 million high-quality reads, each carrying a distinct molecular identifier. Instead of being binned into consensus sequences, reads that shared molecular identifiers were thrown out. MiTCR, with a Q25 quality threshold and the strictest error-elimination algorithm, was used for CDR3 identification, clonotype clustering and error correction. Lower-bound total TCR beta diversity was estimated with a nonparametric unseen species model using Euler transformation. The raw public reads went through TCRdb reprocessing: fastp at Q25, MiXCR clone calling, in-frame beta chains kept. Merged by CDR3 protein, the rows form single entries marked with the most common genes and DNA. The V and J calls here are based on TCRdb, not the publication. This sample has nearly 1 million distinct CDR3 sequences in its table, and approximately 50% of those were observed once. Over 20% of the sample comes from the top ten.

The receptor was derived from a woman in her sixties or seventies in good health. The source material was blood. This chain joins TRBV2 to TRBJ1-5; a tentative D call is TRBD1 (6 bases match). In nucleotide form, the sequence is TGTGCCAGCACTAGACAGGAGGGTCAGCCCCAGCATTTT. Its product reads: CASTRQEGQPQHF.